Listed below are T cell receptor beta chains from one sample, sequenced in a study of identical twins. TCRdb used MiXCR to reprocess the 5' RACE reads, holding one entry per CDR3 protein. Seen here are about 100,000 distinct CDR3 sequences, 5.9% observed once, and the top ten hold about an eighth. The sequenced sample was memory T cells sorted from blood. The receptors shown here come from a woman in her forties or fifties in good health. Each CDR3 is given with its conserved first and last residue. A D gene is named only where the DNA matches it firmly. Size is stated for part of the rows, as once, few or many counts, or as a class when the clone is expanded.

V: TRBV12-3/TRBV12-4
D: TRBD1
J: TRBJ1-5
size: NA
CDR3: CASRQGEGQPQHF
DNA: TGTGCCAGCCGACAGGGGGAGGGTCAGCCCCAGCATTTT

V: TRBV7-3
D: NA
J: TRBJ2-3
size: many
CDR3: CASSQIGTSTDTQYF
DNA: TGTGCCAGCAGCCAGATCGGGACTAGCACAGATACGCAGTATTTT

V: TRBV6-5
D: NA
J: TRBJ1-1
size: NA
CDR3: CASSCRGNRQAFF
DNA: TGTGCCAGCAGTTGTAGAGGGAACAGACAAGCTTTCTTT

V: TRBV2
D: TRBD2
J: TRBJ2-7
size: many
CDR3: CASSEGTSGAPGQYF
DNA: TGTGCCAGCAGTGAAGGGACTAGCGGGGCTCCGGGGCAGTACTTC

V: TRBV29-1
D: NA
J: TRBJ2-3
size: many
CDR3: CSVDLQNTDTQYF
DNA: TGCAGCGTTGATTTACAAAACACAGATACGCAGTATTTT

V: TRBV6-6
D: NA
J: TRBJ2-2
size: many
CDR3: CASIWATGELFF
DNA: TGTGCCAGTATCTGGGCCACCGGGGAGCTGTTTTTT

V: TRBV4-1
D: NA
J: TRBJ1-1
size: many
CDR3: CASSQDERTEAFF
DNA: TGCGCCAGCAGCCAAGACGAGCGCACTGAAGCTTTCTTT

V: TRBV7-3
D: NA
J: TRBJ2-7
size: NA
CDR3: CASSLMSGKSQYF
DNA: TGTGCCAGCAGCTTAATGTCCGGGAAGAGCCAGTACTTC

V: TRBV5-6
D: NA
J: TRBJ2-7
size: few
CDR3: CASSLPQGTYEQYF
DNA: TGTGCCAGCAGCCTTCCCCAGGGAACCTACGAGCAGTACTTC

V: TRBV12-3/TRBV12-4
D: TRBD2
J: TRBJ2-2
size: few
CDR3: CASSLSGSPTGELFF
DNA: TGTGCCAGCAGCTTAAGCGGGAGCCCCACCGGGGAGCTGTTTTTT

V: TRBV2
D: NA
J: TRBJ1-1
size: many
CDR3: CASSETELRAFF
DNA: TGTGCCAGCAGTGAGACGGAGCTTAGGGCTTTCTTT

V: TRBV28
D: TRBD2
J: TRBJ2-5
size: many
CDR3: CASSTTLAGAQETQYF
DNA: TGTGCCAGCAGTACGACTTTAGCGGGGGCCCAAGAGACCCAGTACTTC

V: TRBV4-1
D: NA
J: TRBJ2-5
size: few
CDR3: CASSQEFGLLTQYF
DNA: TGCGCCAGCAGCCAAGAATTTGGACTCTTGACCCAGTACTTC

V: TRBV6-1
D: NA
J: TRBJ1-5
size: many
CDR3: CASSELTPQHF
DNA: TGTGCCAGCAGTGAACTGACACCTCAGCATTTT

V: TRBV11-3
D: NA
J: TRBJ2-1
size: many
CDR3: CASSLQQSFRRRSYNEQFF
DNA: TGTGCCAGCAGCTTACAACAATCCTTCAGGCGACGTTCCTACAATGAGCAGTTCTTC

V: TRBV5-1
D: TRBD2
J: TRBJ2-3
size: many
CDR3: CASRRNSGRASGTDTQYF
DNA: TGCGCCAGCAGGAGGAATAGCGGGAGGGCGTCGGGCACAGATACGCAGTATTTT

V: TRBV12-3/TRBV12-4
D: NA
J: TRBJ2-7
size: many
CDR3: CASRHATEYEQYF
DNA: TGTGCCAGCAGACATGCGACCGAATACGAGCAGTACTTC

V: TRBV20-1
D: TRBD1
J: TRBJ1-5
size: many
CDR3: CSASTGTDSNQPQHF
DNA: TGCAGTGCTAGCACCGGGACAGATAGCAATCAGCCCCAGCATTTT

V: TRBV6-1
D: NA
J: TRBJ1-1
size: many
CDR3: CASSHNPRGTSEAFF
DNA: TGTGCCAGCAGCCACAACCCTCGGGGCACGTCTGAAGCTTTCTTT

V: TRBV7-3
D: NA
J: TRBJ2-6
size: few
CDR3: CASSLTSGANVLTF
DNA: TGTGCCAGCAGCTTGACCTCTGGGGCCAACGTCCTGACTTTC

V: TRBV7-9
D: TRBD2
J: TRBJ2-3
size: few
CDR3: CASSPTSGSTDTQYF
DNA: TGTGCCAGCAGCCCCACTAGCGGGAGCACAGATACGCAGTATTTT

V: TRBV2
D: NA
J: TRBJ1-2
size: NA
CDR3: CASSDLGRLNYGYTF
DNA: TGTGCCAGCAGTGACCTCGGACGGCTCAACTATGGCTACACCTTC

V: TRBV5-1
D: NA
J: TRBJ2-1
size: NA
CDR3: CASSLAVARREQFF
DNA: TGCGCCAGCAGCTTAGCCGTTGCTAGGCGTGAGCAGTTCTTC

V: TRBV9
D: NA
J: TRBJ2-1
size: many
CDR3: CASSVGTTVGNEQFF
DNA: TGTGCCAGCAGCGTAGGGACTACGGTCGGCAATGAGCAGTTCTTC

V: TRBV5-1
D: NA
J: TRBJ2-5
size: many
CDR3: CASSRGTATQETQYF
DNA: TGCGCCAGCAGCCGGGGGACAGCAACTCAAGAGACCCAGTACTTC

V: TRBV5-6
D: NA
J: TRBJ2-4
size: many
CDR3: CASSLSAGNIQYF
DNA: TGTGCCAGCAGCTTGTCGGCCGGGAACATTCAGTACTTC

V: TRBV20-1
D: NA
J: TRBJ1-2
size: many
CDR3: CSASRPLWGYTF
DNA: TGCAGTGCTAGTCGACCCCTATGGGGCTACACCTTC

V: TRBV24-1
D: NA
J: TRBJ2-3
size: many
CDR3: CATSDLAAEGSDTQYF
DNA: TGTGCCACCAGTGATTTGGCGGCCGAGGGTTCTGATACGCAGTATTTT

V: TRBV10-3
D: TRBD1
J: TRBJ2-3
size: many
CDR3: CAIRGQGRGDTQYF
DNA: TGTGCCATCAGAGGACAGGGACGGGGAGATACGCAGTATTTT

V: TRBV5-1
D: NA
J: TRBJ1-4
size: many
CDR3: CASSLSGAPNEKLFF
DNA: TGCGCCAGCAGCTTGAGCGGGGCACCTAATGAAAAACTGTTTTTT

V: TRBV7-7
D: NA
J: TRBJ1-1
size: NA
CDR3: CASSLAMNTEAFF
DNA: TGTGCTAGCAGCTTAGCCATGAACACTGAAGCTTTCTTT

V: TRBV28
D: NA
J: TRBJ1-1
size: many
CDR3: CASSSGPEAFF
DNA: TGTGCCAGCAGCTCGGGACCTGAAGCTTTCTTT

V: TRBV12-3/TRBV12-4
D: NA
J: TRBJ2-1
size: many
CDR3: CASQGRKSEQFF
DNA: TGTGCCAGCCAGGGAAGAAAATCTGAGCAGTTCTTC

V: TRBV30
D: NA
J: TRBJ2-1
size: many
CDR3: CAWSANGWQFF
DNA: TGTGCCTGGAGTGCTAACGGGTGGCAGTTCTTC

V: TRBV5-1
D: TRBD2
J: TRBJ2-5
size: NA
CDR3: CASSIGLGQETQDF
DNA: TGCGCCAGCAGCATCGGACTAGGCCAAGAGACCCAGGACTTC

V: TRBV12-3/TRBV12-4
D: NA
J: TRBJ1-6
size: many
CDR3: CASSFSSYNSPLHF
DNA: TGTGCCAGCAGTTTCAGCTCCTATAATTCACCCCTCCACTTT

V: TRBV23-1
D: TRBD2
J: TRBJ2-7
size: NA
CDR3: CASDRAGRDQQYF
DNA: TGCGCCAGCGATCGGGCAGGGAGGGACCAGCAGTACTTC

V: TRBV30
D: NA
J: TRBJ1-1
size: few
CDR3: CAWSGETANTEAFF
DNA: TGTGCCTGGAGTGGCGAGACGGCGAACACTGAAGCTTTCTTT

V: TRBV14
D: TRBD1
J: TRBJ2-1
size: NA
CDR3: CASSLGQGRNNEQFF
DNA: TGTGCCAGCAGCCTAGGACAGGGGCGCAACAATGAGCAGTTCTTC

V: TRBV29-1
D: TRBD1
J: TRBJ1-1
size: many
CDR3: CSVVWTGTEAFF
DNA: TGCAGCGTTGTGTGGACAGGCACTGAAGCTTTCTTT

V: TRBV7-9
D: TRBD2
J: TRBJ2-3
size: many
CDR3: CASSLAGAYTDTQYF
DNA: TGTGCCAGCAGCCTAGCGGGGGCCTACACAGATACGCAGTATTTT